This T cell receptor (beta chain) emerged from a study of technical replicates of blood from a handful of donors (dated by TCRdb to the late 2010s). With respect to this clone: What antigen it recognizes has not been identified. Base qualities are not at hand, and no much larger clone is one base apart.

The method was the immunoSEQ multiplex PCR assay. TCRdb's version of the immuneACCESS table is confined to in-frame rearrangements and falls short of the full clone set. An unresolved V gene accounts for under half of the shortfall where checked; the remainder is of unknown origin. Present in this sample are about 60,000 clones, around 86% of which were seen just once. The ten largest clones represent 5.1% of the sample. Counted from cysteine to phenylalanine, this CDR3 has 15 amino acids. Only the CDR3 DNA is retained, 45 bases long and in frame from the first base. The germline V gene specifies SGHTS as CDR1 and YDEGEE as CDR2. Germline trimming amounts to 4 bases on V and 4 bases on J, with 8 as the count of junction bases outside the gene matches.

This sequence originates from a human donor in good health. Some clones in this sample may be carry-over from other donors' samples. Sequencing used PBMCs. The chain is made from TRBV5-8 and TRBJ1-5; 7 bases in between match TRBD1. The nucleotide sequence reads TGTGCCAGCAGCCGGGGGACAGTCCTTAATCAGCCCCAGCATTTT. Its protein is CASSRGTVLNQPQHF.